Following are 25 T cell receptor beta chains from one sample sequenced in a study of human T cells and chemical hapten exposure. TCRdb analysed the RACE reads with MiXCR anew, one entry per CDR3 protein. The sample contains over 100,000 distinct CDR3 sequences, approximately 9.5% of which appear only once. Time point indicated: healthy volunteer bleed at 2 weeks. Total RNA was isolated from whole blood that had not been fractionated. Sequencing was performed on whole blood. These receptors were obtained from a male donor in good health. Some clones in this sample may be carry-over from other donors' samples.

This clonotype was picked up a small number of times. This chain uses TRBV2 with TRBJ1-4, with no clear D. Germline-derived CDR1 and CDR2 are SNHLY and FYNNEI. V lost 6 bases to trimming and J lost 8 bases, with 16 bases between them. CDR3 length: 14 amino acids. CDR3 coding DNA: TGTGCCAGCAGGAGGGAGGCAGGCGGGGAAAAACTGTTTTTT. As protein: CASRREAGGEKLFF.

The CDR3 DNA reads TGTGCCAGCAGTTTAGGCGGCAGGGGGAGGCATCAGCCCCAGCATTTT. This sequence encodes CASSLGGRGRHQPQHF. This chain joins TRBV27 and TRBJ1-5, with 7 bases identical to TRBD1. The V and J ends lost 2 bases and 5 bases, in that order; junction bases with no gene match: 9. The germline CDR1 and CDR2 sequences are MNHEY and SMNVEV (reference sequence). The CDR3 runs 16 residues.

V and J are TRBV6-1 and TRBJ2-1; possibly TRBD1 for D (5 bases). This CDR3 region has 17 residues. In germline, CDR1 is MNHNS, CDR2 SASEGT. V was cut by 6 bases and J by 0 bases, with 18 bases left in between. The CDR3 reads CASSRLGELSSYNEQFF. CDR3 DNA sequence: TGTGCCAGCAGCCGTCTAGGGGAACTTAGCTCCTACAATGAGCAGTTCTTC.

Worth noting for this clonotype: One end of the junction does not line up with germline, which may come from a read error. The V call is TRBV6-5, the J call TRBJ1-2; D not resolved. Germline lookup yields CDR1 MNHEY and CDR2 SVGAGI. The CDR3 loop spans 16 amino acids. CDR3 region: CTSSYSARPGGSGYTF. The CDR3 bases are TGTACCAGCAGTTACTCGGCCAGGCCCGGAGGAAGTGGCTACACCTTC.

The chain couples TRBV18 to TRBJ2-6, with 7 bases aligning to TRBD1. The CDR3 contains 17 residues. Germline V gives CDR1 KGHSH, CDR2 LQKENI. The ends lost 2 bases at V and 2 bases at J; junction bases unmatched: 6. The CDR3 sequence: CASSPSTGMPGANVLTF. The CDR3 coding sequence is TGTGCCAGCTCACCATCGACAGGGATGCCTGGGGCCAACGTCCTGACTTTC.

Worth noting for this clonotype: One junction end disagrees with the germline gene, perhaps due to a read error. The genes are TRBV4-1 and TRBJ1-2; TRBD1 might be the D (5 bases). CDR3 length: 14 amino acids. The germline gives CDR1 MGHRA, CDR2 YSYEKL. For the CDR3, the DNA is TGCGCCAGCAGCCAACTGGGACGGAACTATTGCTACACCTTC. Translation: CASSQLGRNYCYTF.

The gene calls are TRBV7-6 and TRBJ2-7, with D unresolved. V lost 1 base, J lost 11 bases, and 9 bases lay in between. This CDR3 comprises 11 residues. Germline lookup yields CDR1 SGHVS and CDR2 FNYEAQ. The CDR3 reads CASSLGTEEYF. CDR3 nucleotides: TGTGCCAGCAGCTTAGGGACGGAAGAGTACTTC.

This clonotype was seen more than once but under ten times. The chain uses TRBV6-5 and TRBJ2-7; 10 bases map to TRBD2. Per the germline V gene, CDR1 is MNHEY and CDR2 is SVGAGI. V lost 5 bases and J lost 7; bases outside the gene matches: 8. The CDR3 totals 14 residues. The CDR3 DNA follows: TGTGCCAGCAGTGAGGGACTAGCGATCGGGGAGCAGTACTTC. Its translation is CASSEGLAIGEQYF.

This clonotype was seen once. The chain links TRBV6-2 or TRBV6-3 to TRBJ2-1; 11 nucleotides match TRBD1. Germline values: CDR1 MNHEY, CDR2 SVGEGT. This CDR3 has 15 amino acids. V lost 8 bases and J lost 3; bases outside the gene matches: 6. The CDR3: CASGMGQGGYNEQFF. The CDR3 DNA reads as TGTGCCAGCGGAATGGGACAGGGGGGCTACAATGAGCAGTTCTTC.

This clonotype has just a few counts. The rearrangement links TRBV4-3 to TRBJ1-2, with D perhaps matching TRBD1 (5 bases). Germline V gives CDR1 LGHNA, CDR2 YSLEER. Trimming removed 0 bases at V and 2 bases at J, with 16 bases between. This CDR3 is 17 amino acids long. In nucleotides, the CDR3 is TGCGCCAGCAGCCAAGAAGCGAGAGGACAACGCAACTATGGCTACACCTTC. This sequence encodes CASSQEARGQRNYGYTF.

The chain couples TRBV2 to TRBJ2-7; D is unclear. Germline loops: CDR1 SNHLY, CDR2 FYNNEI. The V gene lost 3 bases and the J gene lost 6 bases, with 9 bases spanning the gap. This CDR3 comprises 12 residues. The CDR3 reads CASSDVSAEQYF. DNA of the CDR3: TGTGCCAGCAGTGATGTAAGCGCCGAGCAGTACTTC.

The chain joins TRBV14 to TRBJ2-3, with 12 bases fitting TRBD2. Germline loops: CDR1 SGHDN, CDR2 FVKESK. V dropped 4 bases and J dropped 5; count of bases not matched to a gene: 10. CDR3 size: 17 residues. Here the CDR3 reads CASSRGLTSGSGDTQYF. Written as DNA, the CDR3 is TGTGCCAGCAGCCGAGGGTTGACTAGCGGGAGTGGAGATACGCAGTATTTT.

This clonotype was picked up a small number of times. The rearrangement uses TRBV19 and TRBJ2-7, with unresolved D. The CDR3 is 15 amino acids. V was cut by 8 bases and J by 0 bases, with 17 bases left in between. The germline V gene has CDR1 LNHDA and CDR2 SQIVND (reference sequence). The CDR3 bases are TGTGCCAGTCCCATCCTTGGCAGGTTCTCCTACGAGCAGTACTTC. It translates to CASPILGRFSYEQYF.

This clonotype was counted many times. Here the CDR3 reads CAISEGGQGVAEQYF. Here the CDR3 DNA reads TGTGCCATCAGTGAAGGGGGACAGGGGGTCGCCGAGCAGTACTTC. The rearrangement uses TRBV10-3 and TRBJ2-7; the match to TRBD1 covers 11 bases. This CDR3 region has 15 residues. CDR1 is ENHRY, CDR2 SYGVKD, per germline. Trimming cost V 3 bases and J 6 bases; bases outside gene matches: 7.

This clonotype was seen many times. V and J are TRBV29-1 and TRBJ2-7; 8 bases line up with TRBD2. The junction had 5 bases not matched to a gene; V was cut back by 6 bases and J by 4 bases. This CDR3 comprises 12 residues. The germline V gene has CDR1 SQVTM and CDR2 ANQGSEA. The CDR3 loop is CSVLERGYEQYF. CDR3 bases: TGCAGCGTCCTAGAGCGGGGGTACGAGCAGTACTTC.

The sample holds a few counts of this clonotype. The chain has TRBV5-1 and TRBJ2-1; D unresolved. CDR3 length: 17 residues. The germline V gene encodes CDR1 SGHRS and CDR2 YFSETQ. Deletions cut 0 bases from V and 2 bases from J, with 15 bases between. The CDR3: CASSLGLMGLAYNEQFF. The CDR3 DNA is TGCGCCAGCAGCTTGGGCCTCATGGGTCTCGCCTACAATGAGCAGTTCTTC. The full variable domain, completed using reference TRBV5-1 and TRBJ2-1, is KAGVTQTPRYLIKTRGQQVTLSCSPISGHRSVSWYQQTPGQGLQFLFEYFSETQRNKGNFPGRFSGRQFSNSRSEMNVSTLELGDSALYLCASSLGLMGLAYNEQFFGPGTRLTVL.

This chain connects TRBV27 to TRBJ2-1; 9 nucleotides align to TRBD2. Looked up from germline, CDR1 is MNHEY and CDR2 is SMNVEV (reference sequence). V trimming: 5 bases; J trimming: 4 bases; junction bases outside the gene matches: 12. The CDR3 spans 17 residues. CDR3 region: CASSPPSETSGYNEQFF. The DNA for the CDR3 is TGTGCCAGCAGTCCGCCCTCCGAGACTAGCGGATACAATGAGCAGTTCTTC.

This clonotype was seen repeatedly, ten times or more. The genes are TRBV6-5 and TRBJ2-5, with D perhaps TRBD2 (7 bases). V shed 8 bases and J shed 4 bases, with 14 bases lying between them. CDR3 length: 13 residues. Per germline, CDR1 MNHEY and CDR2 SVGAGI. CDR3 loop: CASAGGGRETQYF. CDR3 in DNA: TGTGCCAGCGCCGGGGGCGGGAGAGAGACCCAGTACTTC.

This clonotype was detected many times. The genes are TRBV7-9 and TRBJ2-3; D uncertain. Germline V gene data show CDR1 as SEHNR and CDR2 as FQNEAQ (reference sequence). V gave up 4 bases and J gave up 4 bases, with 9 bases separating them. CDR3 length: 13 residues. Written as DNA, the CDR3 is TGTGCCAGCAGCTCGGGTTCAGCAGATACGCAGTATTTT. Amino acid sequence: CASSSGSADTQYF.

A few counts support this clonotype. The chain employs TRBV18 and TRBJ2-3; 10 bases are a match to TRBD1. V lost 4 bases to trimming and J lost 4 bases; unmatched junction nucleotides: 5. The CDR3 runs to 15 residues. CDR1 and CDR2 from the germline V gene are KGHSH and LQKENI. CDR3 sequence reads: CASSRGTGVADTQYF. CDR3 nucleotides: TGTGCCAGCTCACGCGGGACAGGGGTAGCAGATACGCAGTATTTT.

The rearrangement uses TRBV4-1 and TRBJ2-7; D unresolved. The CDR3 length is 16 residues. Trimming removed 0 bases from V and 2 bases from J, with 14 bases in between. The germline CDR1 and CDR2 sequences are MGHRA and YSYEKL. The CDR3 coding sequence is TGCGCCAGCAGCCAAGAGTATGGTGGGGTGCCCTACGAGCAGTACTTC. Protein product: CASSQEYGGVPYEQYF.

The V gene is TRBV2, the J gene TRBJ2-7; 9 positions match TRBD1. Germline-derived CDR1 and CDR2 are SNHLY and FYNNEI. Trimming cost V 1 base and J 2 bases; bases outside gene matches: 3. This CDR3 region has 15 residues. CDR3 nucleotide sequence: TGTGCCAGCAGTGAAGGGGGACAGGGCACCTACGAGCAGTACTTC. It yields the protein CASSEGGQGTYEQYF.

This rearrangement joins TRBV4-3 to TRBJ2-1; 8 nucleotides line up with TRBD1. The V gene end was trimmed by 2 bases and the J gene end by 10 bases; junction bases not matched to a gene: 13. The CDR3 extends over 16 amino acids. Germline assignment: CDR1 LGHNA and CDR2 YSLEER. In DNA, the CDR3 is TGCGCCAGCAGCCAATGGGGACAGGAGTTTTTGCGAGAGCAGTTCTTC. Its translation is CASSQWGQEFLREQFF.

This clonotype was seen ten or more times. V and J are TRBV3-1 and TRBJ2-5; D may be TRBD1 (6 bases). CDR1 is LGHDT and CDR2 is YNNKEL in the germline V gene (reference sequence). This CDR3 has 13 amino acids. Trimming took 3 bases from V and 4 from J, leaving 9 bases between them. The DNA of the CDR3 is TGTGCCAGCAGCCACTTGGACAGAGAGACCCAGTACTTC. Encoded protein: CASSHLDRETQYF.

The chain couples TRBV20-1 to TRBJ2-3; D gene uncertain. Germline V lookup: CDR1 DFQATT, CDR2 SNEGSKA (reference sequence). Trimming stripped 1 base from V and 6 bases from J, with 14 bases between. This CDR3 region has 14 residues. DNA for the CDR3: TGCAGTGCTAGAGGACTCGCTTGGTTGGATACGCAGTATTTT. This encodes CSARGLAWLDTQYF.